A selection of T cell receptor beta chains follows, all from one sample in a study of blood T cell repertoires in COVID-19. The table came from immunoSEQ multiplex PCR; TCRdb's copy has only in-frame clones and leaves some out. Among roughly 520,000 clones listed, roughly 90% were seen once. The sequenced material came from PBMCs or T cells enriched from blood (not recorded which). The receptors originated from a woman in her 40s who had recovered from COVID-19. CDR3s include the opening cysteine and the closing phenylalanine or tryptophan. The D gene is left open where the match is weak. Rows may omit the clone size; those that give it use once, few, many or a size class.

d_gene	abundance	v_gene	j_gene	CDR3aa	CDR3nt
NA	few	TRBV30	TRBJ1-6	CACQKKGQYNSPLHF	TGTGCCTGCCAAAAAAAGGGACAATATAATTCACCCCTCCACTTT
TRBD2	once	TRBV7-2	TRBJ2-5	CASSRYLAGEETQYF	TGTGCCAGCAGCCGTTATTTAGCGGGAGAGGAGACCCAGTACTTC
NA	NA	TRBV11-3	TRBJ1-1	CASSFMYTEAFF	TGTGCCAGCAGCTTTATGTACACTGAAGCTTTCTTT
TRBD1	NA	TRBV7-8	TRBJ2-7	CASSLAAGTASYEQYF	TGTGCCAGCAGCTTAGCCGCCGGGACAGCCTCCTACGAGCAGTACTTC
TRBD2	NA	TRBV4-3	TRBJ2-3	CASSQEGTSGTTQYF	TGCGCCAGCAGCCAAGAAGGGACTAGCGGGACTACGCAGTATTTT
NA	NA	TRBV2	TRBJ1-1	CASSEVKGLRTEAFF	TGTGCCAGCAGTGAGGTTAAGGGGCTGCGGACTGAAGCTTTCTTT
TRBD1	NA	TRBV19	TRBJ2-2	CASSISWGQTNTGELFF	TGTGCCAGTAGTATAAGTTGGGGACAGACGAACACCGGGGAGCTGTTTTTT
NA	many	TRBV4-1	TRBJ2-2	CASSQERQVGGELFF	TGCGCCAGCAGCCAAGAAAGGCAGGTGGGCGGGGAGCTGTTTTTT
NA	NA	TRBV10-2	TRBJ2-3	CASSEEERGTDTQYF	TGCGCCAGCAGTGAAGAGGAGCGGGGCACAGATACGCAGTATTTT
NA	NA	TRBV5-5	TRBJ2-3	CASTHLWGGGFSDTQYF	TGTGCCAGCACCCACCTCTGGGGGGGCGGGTTCTCAGATACGCAGTATTTT
TRBD1	NA	TRBV27	TRBJ1-4	CASSGTGGEEKLFF	TGTGCCAGCAGTGGAACAGGGGGCGAAGAAAAACTGTTTTTT
NA	NA	TRBV6-6	TRBJ2-7	CASSYLQGVYEQYF	TGTGCCAGCAGTTACCTACAGGGTGTCTACGAGCAGTACTTC
NA	NA	TRBV4-3	TRBJ2-7	CASSQESLDYEQYF	TGCGCCAGCAGCCAAGAGAGCCTAGATTACGAGCAGTACTTC
NA	NA	TRBV13	TRBJ2-1	CASSYPTNTNEQFF	TGTGCCAGCAGCTACCCGACTAATACAAATGAGCAGTTCTTC
NA	NA	TRBV30	TRBJ2-2	CAWRPPGETGELFF	TGTGCCTGGAGACCCCCGGGAGAAACCGGGGAGCTGTTTTTT
NA	NA	TRBV4-2	TRBJ1-1	CASSRSDMQNTEAFF	TGTGCCAGCAGCCGCTCAGACATGCAGAACACTGAAGCTTTCTTT
NA	NA	TRBV7-2	TRBJ2-3	CASSSSTGSGDTQYF	TGTGCCAGCAGCTCTAGTACGGGATCGGGAGATACGCAGTATTTT
TRBD1	NA	TRBV5-1	TRBJ1-1	CASSDPGTGGTEAFF	TGCGCCAGCAGCGACCCCGGGACAGGGGGTACTGAAGCTTTCTTT
TRBD2	NA	TRBV4-3	TRBJ2-7	CASSHIRTSGNQQYF	TGCGCCAGCAGCCATATCCGGACTAGCGGGAATCAGCAGTACTTC
NA	NA	TRBV4-2	TRBJ2-5	CASEPIMRDKAGIQETQYF	TGTGCCAGCGAACCAATCATGAGGGACAAAGCGGGAATCCAAGAGACCCAGTACTTC
NA	few	TRBV5-5	TRBJ1-5	CASSEGSLRRGNQPQHF	TGTGCCAGCAGCGAGGGGTCATTGAGGAGGGGCAATCAGCCCCAGCATTTT
NA	NA	TRBV7-8	TRBJ2-1	CASSLGGTLNEQFF	TGTGCCAGCAGCTTAGGCGGGACCCTCAATGAGCAGTTCTTC
NA	NA	TRBV7-9	TRBJ2-1	CASSPPRYNEQFF	TGTGCCAGCAGCCCACCACGGTACAATGAGCAGTTCTTC
NA	NA	TRBV7-2	TRBJ1-2	CASSLAGQGIYGYTF	TGTGCCAGCAGCTTAGCAGGGCAGGGGATCTATGGCTACACCTTC
TRBD1	NA	TRBV27	TRBJ1-1	CASSLGQGATEAFF	TGTGCCAGCAGTTTAGGACAGGGGGCCACTGAAGCTTTCTTT
NA	NA	TRBV27	TRBJ1-1	CASSPTGGNTEAFF	TGTGCCAGCAGCCCTACCGGGGGGAACACTGAAGCTTTCTTT
NA	NA	TRBV18	TRBJ2-1	CASSLLGTAGNEQFF	TGTGCCAGCTCACTACTAGGGACTGCAGGGAATGAGCAGTTCTTC
NA	NA	TRBV27	TRBJ2-3	CASSRQLGWEVDTQYF	TGTGCCAGCAGTCGACAACTCGGATGGGAGGTGGATACGCAGTATTTT
TRBD1	once	TRBV27	TRBJ2-3	CASSRPWTGERSTDTQYF	TGTGCCAGCAGTCGACCCTGGACAGGGGAAAGGAGCACAGATACGCAGTATTTT
NA	NA	TRBV24-1	TRBJ2-3	CATSDPILAKGEGTDTQYF	TGTGCCACCAGTGACCCCATACTAGCGAAGGGGGAAGGCACAGATACGCAGTATTTT
NA	NA	TRBV11-2	TRBJ2-1	CASSRSPGFNEQFF	TGTGCCAGCAGTCGCTCCCCGGGATTTAATGAGCAGTTCTTC
TRBD2	NA	TRBV19	TRBJ2-1	CASSIVPSGANNEQFF	TGTGCCAGTAGTATAGTTCCTAGCGGGGCTAACAATGAGCAGTTCTTC
NA	NA	TRBV27	TRBJ1-2	CASSLSASRVNGYTF	TGTGCCAGCAGTTTATCCGCATCGAGAGTAAATGGCTACACCTTC
NA	NA	TRBV19	TRBJ2-2	CASSIVGEIGELFF	TGTGCCAGTAGTATAGTTGGGGAGATCGGGGAGCTGTTTTTT
NA	NA	TRBV2	TRBJ1-2	CASSGDTNYGYTF	TGTGCCAGCAGTGGGGACACAAACTATGGCTACACCTTC
NA	NA	TRBV11-2	TRBJ1-2	CASSLDREDYGYTF	TGTGCCAGCAGCTTAGACAGGGAAGACTATGGCTACACCTTC
TRBD1	once	TRBV5-4	TRBJ1-6	CASSLLWQGVDSPLHF	TGTGCCAGCAGCTTACTTTGGCAGGGGGTAGATTCACCCCTCCACTTT
TRBD1	NA	TRBV6-5	TRBJ1-1	CASKTGEDTEAFF	TGTGCCAGCAAGACAGGGGAAGACACTGAAGCTTTCTTT
NA	NA	TRBV7-2	TRBJ1-3	CASSSVSGNTIYF	TGTGCCAGCAGCTCCGTCTCTGGAAACACCATATATTTT
NA	NA	TRBV7-9	TRBJ1-1	CASSFFAGVNTEAFF	TGTGCCAGCAGCTTTTTTGCAGGGGTGAACACTGAAGCTTTCTTT
TRBD2	NA	TRBV11-2	TRBJ2-1	CASSPLRASGSFDEQFF	TGTGCCAGCAGCCCCCTGAGGGCTAGCGGGAGTTTCGATGAGCAGTTCTTC
TRBD1	NA	TRBV12-3/TRBV12-4	TRBJ1-2	CASSLTGETGYTF	TGTGCCAGCAGTTTGACAGGGGAGACGGGCTACACCTTC
NA	few	TRBV10-1	TRBJ1-1	CASSTLRDGTEAFF	TGCGCCAGCAGTACTCTTAGAGATGGCACTGAAGCTTTCTTT
NA	NA	TRBV5-1	TRBJ2-3	CASSLVASNEVTQYF	TGCGCCAGCAGCTTGGTAGCTAGCAATGAGGTTACGCAGTATTTT
TRBD1	NA	TRBV24-1	TRBJ1-5	CATSSGTGYNQPQHF	TGTGCCACCAGCTCCGGGACAGGGTACAATCAGCCCCAGCATTTT
TRBD1	NA	TRBV18	TRBJ1-1	CASSPRDRANTEAFF	TGTGCCAGCTCGCCCCGGGACAGGGCGAACACTGAAGCTTTCTTT